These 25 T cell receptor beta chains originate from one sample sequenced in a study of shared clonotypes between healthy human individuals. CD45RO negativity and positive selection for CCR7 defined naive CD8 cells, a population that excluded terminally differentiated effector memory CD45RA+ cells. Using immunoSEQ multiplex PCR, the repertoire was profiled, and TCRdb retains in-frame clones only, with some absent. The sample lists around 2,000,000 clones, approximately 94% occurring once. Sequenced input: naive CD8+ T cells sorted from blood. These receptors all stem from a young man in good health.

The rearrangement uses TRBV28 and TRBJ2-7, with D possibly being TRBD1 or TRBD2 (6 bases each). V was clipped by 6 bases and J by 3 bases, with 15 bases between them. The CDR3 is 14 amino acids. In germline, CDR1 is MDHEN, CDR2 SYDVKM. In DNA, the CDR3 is TGTGCCAGCAGGGATAGGGGGGAGTACTACGAGCAGTACTTC. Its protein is CASRDRGEYYEQYF.

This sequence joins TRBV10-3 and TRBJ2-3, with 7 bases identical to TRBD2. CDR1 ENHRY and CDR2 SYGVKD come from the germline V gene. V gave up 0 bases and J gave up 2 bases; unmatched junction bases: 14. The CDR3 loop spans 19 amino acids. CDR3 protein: CAISESVLNPSGDTDTQYF. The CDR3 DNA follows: TGTGCCATCAGTGAGTCGGTTCTGAACCCTAGCGGCGACACAGATACGCAGTATTTT.

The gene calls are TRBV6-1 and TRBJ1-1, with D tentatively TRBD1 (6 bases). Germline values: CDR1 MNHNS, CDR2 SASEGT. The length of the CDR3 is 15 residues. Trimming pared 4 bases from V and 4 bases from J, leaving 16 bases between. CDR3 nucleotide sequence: TGTGCCAGCAGTGTACTGACTACAGGGAGCACTGAAGCTTTCTTT. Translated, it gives CASSVLTTGSTEAFF.

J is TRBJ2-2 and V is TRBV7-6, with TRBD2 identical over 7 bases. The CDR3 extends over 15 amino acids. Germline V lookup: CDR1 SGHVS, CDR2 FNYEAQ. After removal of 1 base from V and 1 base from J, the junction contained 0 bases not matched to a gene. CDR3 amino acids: CASSLGGRNTGELFF. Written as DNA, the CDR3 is TGTGCCAGCAGCTTAGGCGGGAGGAACACCGGGGAGCTGTTTTTT.

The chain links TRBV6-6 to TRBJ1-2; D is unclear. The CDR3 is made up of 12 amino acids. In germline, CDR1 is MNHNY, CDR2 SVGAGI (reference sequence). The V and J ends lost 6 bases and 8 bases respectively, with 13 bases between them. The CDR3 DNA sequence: TGTGCCAGCAGCGAATCAGGTTTCGGCTACACCTTC. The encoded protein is CASSESGFGYTF.

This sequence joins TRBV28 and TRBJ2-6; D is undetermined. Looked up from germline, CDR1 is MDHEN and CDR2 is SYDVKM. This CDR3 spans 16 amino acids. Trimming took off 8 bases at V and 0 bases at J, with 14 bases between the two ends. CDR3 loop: CASGWQESSGANVLTF. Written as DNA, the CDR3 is TGTGCCAGCGGATGGCAGGAGAGCTCTGGGGCCAACGTCCTGACTTTC.

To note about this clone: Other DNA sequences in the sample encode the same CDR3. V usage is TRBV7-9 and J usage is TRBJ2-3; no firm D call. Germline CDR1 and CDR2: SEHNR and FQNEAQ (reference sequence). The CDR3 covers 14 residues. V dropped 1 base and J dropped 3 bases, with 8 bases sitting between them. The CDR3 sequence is CASSLGSGTDTQYF. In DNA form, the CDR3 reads TGTGCCAGCAGCTTAGGTTCTGGGACAGATACGCAGTATTTT.

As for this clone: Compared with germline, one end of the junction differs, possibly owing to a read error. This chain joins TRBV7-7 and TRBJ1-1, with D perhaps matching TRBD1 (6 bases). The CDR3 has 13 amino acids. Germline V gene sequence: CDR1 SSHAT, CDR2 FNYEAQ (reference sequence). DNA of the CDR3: TGTGCTAGCAGCTTGACAGGTTGGACTGAAGCTTTCTTT. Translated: CASSLTGWTEAFF.

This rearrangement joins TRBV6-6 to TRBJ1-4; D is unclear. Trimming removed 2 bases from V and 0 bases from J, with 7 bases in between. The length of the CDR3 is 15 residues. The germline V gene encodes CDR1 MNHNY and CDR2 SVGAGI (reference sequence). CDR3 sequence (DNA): TGTGCCAGCAGTTACGAGGTTGCAACTAATGAAAAACTGTTTTTT. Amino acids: CASSYEVATNEKLFF.

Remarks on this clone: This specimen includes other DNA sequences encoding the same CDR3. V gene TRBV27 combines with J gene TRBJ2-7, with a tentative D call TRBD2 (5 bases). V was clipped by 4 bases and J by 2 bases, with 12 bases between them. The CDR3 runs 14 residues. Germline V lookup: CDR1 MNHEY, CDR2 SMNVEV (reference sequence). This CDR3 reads CASSSGGSTYEQYF. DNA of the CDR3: TGTGCCAGCAGTTCGGGCGGGTCGACCTACGAGCAGTACTTC.

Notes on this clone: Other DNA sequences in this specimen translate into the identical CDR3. This chain's CDR3 is CASSFYGQGQYF. The CDR3 DNA follows: TGTGCCAGCAGCTTCTACGGACAGGGGCAGTACTTC. The chain links TRBV11-2 to TRBJ2-7, with 8 bases that match TRBD1. The V gene end was trimmed by 3 bases and the J gene end by 9 bases; junction bases not matched to a gene: 4. This CDR3 has 12 residues. CDR1 and CDR2 from the germline V gene are SGHAT and FQNNGV.

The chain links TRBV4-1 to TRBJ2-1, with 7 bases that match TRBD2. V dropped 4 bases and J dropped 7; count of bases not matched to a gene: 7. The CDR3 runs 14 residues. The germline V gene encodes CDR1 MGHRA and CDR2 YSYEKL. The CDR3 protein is CASSPSSGGNEQFF. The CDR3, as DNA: TGCGCCAGCAGCCCGTCGTCGGGGGGAAATGAGCAGTTCTTC.

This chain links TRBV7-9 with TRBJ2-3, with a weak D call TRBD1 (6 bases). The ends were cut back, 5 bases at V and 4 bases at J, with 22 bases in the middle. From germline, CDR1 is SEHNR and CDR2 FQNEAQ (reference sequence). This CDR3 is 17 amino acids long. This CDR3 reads CASSDLYRDNRADTQYF. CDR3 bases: TGTGCCAGCAGCGACCTCTACCGGGACAATCGCGCAGATACGCAGTATTTT.

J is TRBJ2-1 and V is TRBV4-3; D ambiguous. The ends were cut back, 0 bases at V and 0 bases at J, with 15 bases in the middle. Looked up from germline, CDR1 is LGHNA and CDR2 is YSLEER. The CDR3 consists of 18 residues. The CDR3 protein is CASSQDLGSRPSYNEQFF. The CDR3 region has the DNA TGCGCCAGCAGCCAAGACTTGGGTAGCCGCCCCTCCTACAATGAGCAGTTCTTC.

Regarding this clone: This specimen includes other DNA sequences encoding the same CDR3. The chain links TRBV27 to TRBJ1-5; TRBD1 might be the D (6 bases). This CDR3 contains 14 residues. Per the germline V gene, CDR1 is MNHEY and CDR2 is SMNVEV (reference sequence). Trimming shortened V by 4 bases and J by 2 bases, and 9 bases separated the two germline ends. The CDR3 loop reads CASSYRQGNQPQHF. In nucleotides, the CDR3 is TGTGCCAGCAGTTACAGACAGGGCAATCAGCCCCAGCATTTT.

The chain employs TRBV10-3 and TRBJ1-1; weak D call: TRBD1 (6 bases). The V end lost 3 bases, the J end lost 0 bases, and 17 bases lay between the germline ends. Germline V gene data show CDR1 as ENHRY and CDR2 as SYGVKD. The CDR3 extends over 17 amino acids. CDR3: CAISDFWAGAMNTEAFF. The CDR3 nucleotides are TGTGCCATCAGTGATTTTTGGGCAGGGGCGATGAACACTGAAGCTTTCTTT.

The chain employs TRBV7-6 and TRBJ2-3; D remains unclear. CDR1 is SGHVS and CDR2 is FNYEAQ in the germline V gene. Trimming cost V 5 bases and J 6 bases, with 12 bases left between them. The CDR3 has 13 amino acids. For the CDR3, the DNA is TGTGCCAGCAGCCCTCAGGCGCCGGATACGCAGTATTTT. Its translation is CASSPQAPDTQYF.

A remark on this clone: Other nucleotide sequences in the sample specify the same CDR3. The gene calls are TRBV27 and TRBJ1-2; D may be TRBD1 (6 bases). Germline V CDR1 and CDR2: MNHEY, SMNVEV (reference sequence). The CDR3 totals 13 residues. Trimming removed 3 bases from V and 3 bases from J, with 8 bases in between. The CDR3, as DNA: TGTGCCAGCAGTTTTTCAGGGGACTATGGCTACACCTTC. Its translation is CASSFSGDYGYTF.

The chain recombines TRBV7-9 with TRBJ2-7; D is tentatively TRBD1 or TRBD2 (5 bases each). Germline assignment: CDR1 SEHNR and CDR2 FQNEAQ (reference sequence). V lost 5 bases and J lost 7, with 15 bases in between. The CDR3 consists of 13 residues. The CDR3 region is CASSGAGTEEQYF. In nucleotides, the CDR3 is TGTGCCAGCAGCGGAGCCGGGACCGAGGAGCAGTACTTC.

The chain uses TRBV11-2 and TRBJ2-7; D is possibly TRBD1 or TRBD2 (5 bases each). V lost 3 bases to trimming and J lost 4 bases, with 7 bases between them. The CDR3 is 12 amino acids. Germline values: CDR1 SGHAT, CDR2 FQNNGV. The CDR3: CASSFGAYEQYF. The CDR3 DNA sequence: TGTGCCAGCAGCTTCGGGGCTTACGAGCAGTACTTC.

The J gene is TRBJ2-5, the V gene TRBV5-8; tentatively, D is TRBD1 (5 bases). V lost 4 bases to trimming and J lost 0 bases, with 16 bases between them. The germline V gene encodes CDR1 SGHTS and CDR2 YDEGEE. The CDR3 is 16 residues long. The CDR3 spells CASSPGQGWDQETQYF. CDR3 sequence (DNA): TGTGCCAGCAGCCCTGGACAAGGGTGGGACCAAGAGACCCAGTACTTC.

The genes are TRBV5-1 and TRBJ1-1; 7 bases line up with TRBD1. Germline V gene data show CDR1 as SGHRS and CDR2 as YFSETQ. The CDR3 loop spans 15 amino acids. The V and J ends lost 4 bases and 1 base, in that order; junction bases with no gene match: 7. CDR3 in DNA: TGCGCCAGCAGCGAACTACAGGGGCGGAACACTGAAGCTTTCTTT. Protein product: CASSELQGRNTEAFF.

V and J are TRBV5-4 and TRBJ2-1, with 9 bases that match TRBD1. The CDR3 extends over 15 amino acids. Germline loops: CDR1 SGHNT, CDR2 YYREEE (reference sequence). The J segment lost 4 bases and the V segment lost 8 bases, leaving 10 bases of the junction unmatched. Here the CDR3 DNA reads TGTGCCAGGAGCACATGGGGACAGGGTTACAATGAGCAGTTCTTC. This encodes CARSTWGQGYNEQFF.

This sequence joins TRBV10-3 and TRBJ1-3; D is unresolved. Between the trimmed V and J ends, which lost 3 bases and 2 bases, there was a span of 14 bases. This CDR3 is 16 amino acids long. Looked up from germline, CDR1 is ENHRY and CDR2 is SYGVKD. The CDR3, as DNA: TGTGCCATCAGTGATCGGGGAGAAAATCCTGGAAACACCATATATTTT. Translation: CAISDRGENPGNTIYF.

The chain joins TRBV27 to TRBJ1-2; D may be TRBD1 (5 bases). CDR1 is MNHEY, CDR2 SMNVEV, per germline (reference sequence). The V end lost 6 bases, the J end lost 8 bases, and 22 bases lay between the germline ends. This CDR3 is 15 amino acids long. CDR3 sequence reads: CASSQMQGGRNGYTF. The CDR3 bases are TGTGCCAGCAGCCAAATGCAGGGAGGGCGTAACGGCTACACCTTC.